This TCR beta chain was sequenced for a study of radiotherapy plus CTLA-4 blockade in lung cancer. Study results and caveats: TCR clones from tumors expanded in blood after radiotherapy plus ipilimumab.

Sequencing was performed with immunoSEQ multiplex PCR; in TCRdb, only in-frame clones are kept and a portion is missing. Here the sample spans about 120,000 clones, roughly 74% being singletons. Regarding this clone: The antigen is unknown.

V dropped 8 bases and J dropped 13 bases, with 26 bases sitting between them. Germline-derived CDR1 and CDR2 are MNHEY and SMNVEV (reference sequence). CDR3 length: 14 residues. The sample consisted of peripheral blood, taken from a patient treated with radiotherapy plus ipilimumab. The rearrangement uses TRBV27 and TRBJ1-2; no reliable D call. The receptor was derived from a human donor with non-small cell lung cancer who had a partial response to radiotherapy plus ipilimumab. The CDR3 coding sequence is TGTGCCAGCCGACTAGGACCAGCGGCCACAAGGAGCACCTTC. Translation gives CASRLGPAATRSTF.